These T cell receptor beta chains were read from a single sample in a study of T-cell reconstitution after alpha-beta-depleted transplantation in children. TCRdb itself ran the PCR reads through MiXCR, one entry per CDR3 protein. The table shows around 490,000 distinct CDR3 sequences, with about 10% occurring only once. Sequencing was performed on PBMCs, mostly from graft donor cells, taken 180 days after TCRalphabeta/CD19-depleted stem cell transplant. These receptors all stem from a female patient aged 2-10 years who had a stem cell transplant for aplastic anemia, so the T cells may come from the graft donor. Both conserved end residues are part of each CDR3. A D gene is named only where the DNA matches it firmly. Some rows have no size entry. The others give once, few or many, or a class for an expanded clone.

clone_size	d_call	j_call	v_call	cdr3_aa	cdr3_nt
few	TRBD1	TRBJ2-5	TRBV15	CATSRVGTGETQYF	TGTGCCACCAGCAGAGTCGGGACAGGGGAGACCCAGTACTTC
few	-	TRBJ1-2	TRBV4-3	CASSQPSQGTGYTF	TGCGCCAGCAGCCAACCCTCGCAAGGGACAGGCTACACCTTC
few	-	TRBJ1-4	TRBV12-3/TRBV12-4	CASTPFSKEKLFF	TGTGCCAGCACCCCCTTCTCCAAAGAAAAACTGTTTTTT
few	-	TRBJ2-7	TRBV20-1	CSAPDYRGANYEQYF	TGCAGTGCTCCGGACTATAGGGGCGCGAACTACGAGCAGTACTTC
-	-	TRBJ2-3	TRBV4-3	CASSPRALIFVDTQYF	TGCGCCAGCAGCCCAAGGGCGTTGATCTTCGTGGATACGCAGTATTTT
-	TRBD2	TRBJ2-1	TRBV5-1	CASSLAKGVAIAGGPYEQFF	TGCGCCAGCAGCTTGGCGAAGGGGGTCGCGATCGCGGGAGGGCCCTATGAGCAGTTCTTC
-	-	TRBJ1-4	TRBV10-3	CAISDGAREKLFF	TGTGCCATCAGTGACGGCGCCCGTGAAAAACTGTTTTTT
-	TRBD2	TRBJ2-4	TRBV3-1	CASSQATGGNIQYF	TGTGCCAGCAGCCAAGCAACGGGGGGGAACATTCAGTACTTC
-	TRBD2	TRBJ2-3	TRBV12-3/TRBV12-4	CASSPPSGRTDTQYF	TGTGCCAGCAGTCCCCCTAGCGGCCGCACAGATACGCAGTATTTT
few	-	TRBJ2-1	TRBV18	CASSPDDHNEQFF	TGTGCCAGCTCACCGGACGACCACAATGAGCAGTTCTTC
-	-	TRBJ2-2	TRBV10-3	CAIRDSHTGELFF	TGTGCCATCAGGGACAGCCACACCGGGGAGCTGTTTTTT
-	-	TRBJ2-1	TRBV9	CASSVVNSMNEQFF	TGTGCCAGCAGCGTAGTGAATAGCATGAATGAGCAGTTCTTC
many	-	TRBJ2-5	TRBV9	CASSVEGPRETQYF	TGTGCCAGCAGCGTTGAGGGGCCGAGGGAGACCCAGTACTTC
-	-	TRBJ2-1	TRBV9	CASSVESSYNEQFF	TGTGCCAGCAGCGTCGAGAGCTCCTACAATGAGCAGTTCTTC
many	-	TRBJ1-1	TRBV5-1	CASSLVSHRGMNTEAFF	TGCGCCAGCAGCTTGGTTTCGCATCGGGGAATGAACACTGAAGCTTTCTTT
-	-	TRBJ2-7	TRBV5-1	CASSFVARGFHEQYF	TGCGCCAGCAGCTTCGTTGCCAGGGGTTTCCACGAGCAGTACTTC
many	-	TRBJ1-2	TRBV20-1	CSARDLGLGYGYTF	TGCAGTGCTAGAGATCTCGGGCTGGGCTATGGCTACACCTTC
many	TRBD1	TRBJ2-3	TRBV24-1	CATAISTGLTDTQYF	TGTGCCACCGCGATATCGACAGGGCTCACAGATACGCAGTATTTT
few	TRBD2	TRBJ2-1	TRBV20-1	CSARDPGGDSYNEQFF	TGCAGTGCTAGAGATCCGGGGGGAGACTCCTACAATGAGCAGTTCTTC
many	-	TRBJ2-3	TRBV12-3/TRBV12-4	CASSLGYTDTQYF	TGTGCCAGCAGCCTCGGGTACACAGATACGCAGTATTTT
-	-	TRBJ2-5	TRBV6-5	CASSPERIVGETQYF	TGTGCCAGCAGTCCCGAGAGAATAGTGGGGGAGACCCAGTACTTC
few	TRBD2	TRBJ2-1	TRBV12-3/TRBV12-4	CASWTSGSDEQFF	TGTGCCAGCTGGACTAGCGGGAGCGATGAGCAGTTCTTC
-	-	TRBJ1-5	TRBV29-1	CSVASSSNQPQHF	TGCAGCGTTGCGAGCAGCTCCAATCAGCCCCAGCATTTT
few	TRBD1	TRBJ2-7	TRBV7-2	CASSFTGTGSYEQYF	TGTGCCAGCAGCTTTACCGGGACAGGGTCCTACGAGCAGTACTTC
few	-	TRBJ2-1	TRBV7-2	CASSLEIYNEQFF	TGTGCCAGCAGCTTAGAGATTTACAATGAGCAGTTCTTC
medium-sized	-	TRBJ2-5	TRBV5-5	CASSLEREETQYF	TGTGCCAGCAGCTTGGAAAGGGAAGAGACCCAGTACTTC